This T cell receptor beta chain was retrieved from a study of PD-1 blockade in mismatch repair-deficient tumors. V shed 6 bases, J shed 6 bases, and the junction held 10 bases outside the gene matches. This CDR3 region has 14 residues. Germline-derived CDR1 and CDR2 are GTSNPN and SVGIG (reference sequence). Libraries were prepared by immunoSEQ multiplex PCR; TCRdb keeps only in-frame clonotypes and omits some of them. This table holds 50,000 or so clones, more than 65% found once. This TCR came from an adult with mismatch repair-deficient cancer. Sample: peripheral blood, taken 20 weeks after starting pembrolizumab. V gene TRBV30 combines with J gene TRBJ2-3, with TRBD1 identical over 9 bases. The CDR3 spells CACQQGAVGDTQYF. As DNA, the CDR3 is TGTGCCTGTCAACAGGGGGCAGTAGGGGATACGCAGTATTTT.